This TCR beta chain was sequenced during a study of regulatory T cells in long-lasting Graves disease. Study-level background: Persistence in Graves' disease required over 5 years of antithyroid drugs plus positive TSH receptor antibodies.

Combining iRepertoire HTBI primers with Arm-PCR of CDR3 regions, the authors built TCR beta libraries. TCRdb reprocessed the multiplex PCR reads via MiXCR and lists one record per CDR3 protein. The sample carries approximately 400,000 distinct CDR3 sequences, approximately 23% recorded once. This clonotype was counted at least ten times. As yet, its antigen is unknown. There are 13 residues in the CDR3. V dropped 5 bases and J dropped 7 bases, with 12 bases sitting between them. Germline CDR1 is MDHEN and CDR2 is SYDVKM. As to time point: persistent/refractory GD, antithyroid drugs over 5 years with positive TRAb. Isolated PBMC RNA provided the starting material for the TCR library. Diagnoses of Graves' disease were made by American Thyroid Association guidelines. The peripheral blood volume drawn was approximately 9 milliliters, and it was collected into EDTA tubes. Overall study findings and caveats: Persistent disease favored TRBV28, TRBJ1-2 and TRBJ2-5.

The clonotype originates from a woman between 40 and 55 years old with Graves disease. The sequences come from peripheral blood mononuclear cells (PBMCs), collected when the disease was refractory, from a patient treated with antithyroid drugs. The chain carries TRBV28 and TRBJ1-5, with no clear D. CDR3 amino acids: CASSPSSKQPQHF. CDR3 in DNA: TGTGCCAGCAGTCCCTCATCCAAACAGCCCCAGCATTTT.